The clone carrying this TCR beta chain was counted between two and nine times. TCRdb keeps only in-frame clones here, not all; method: immunoSEQ multiplex PCR. This table has 200,000 to 250,000 clones, over 70% appearing once. This specimen belongs to a study of blood T cell repertoires in COVID-19. The junction had 9 bases not matched to a gene; V was cut back by 5 bases and J by 3 bases. This CDR3 region has 16 residues. Germline V gene data show CDR1 as SGHAT and CDR2 as FQNNGV. The sequence was collected from a woman in her 70s with acute or convalescent COVID-19. The sample was peripheral blood. The rearrangement links TRBV11-2 to TRBJ2-1; 8 nucleotides agree with TRBD2. The CDR3 reads CASSPGAGGIYNEQFF. In nucleotides, the CDR3 is TGTGCCAGCAGCCCAGGGGCGGGAGGAATCTACAATGAGCAGTTCTTC.